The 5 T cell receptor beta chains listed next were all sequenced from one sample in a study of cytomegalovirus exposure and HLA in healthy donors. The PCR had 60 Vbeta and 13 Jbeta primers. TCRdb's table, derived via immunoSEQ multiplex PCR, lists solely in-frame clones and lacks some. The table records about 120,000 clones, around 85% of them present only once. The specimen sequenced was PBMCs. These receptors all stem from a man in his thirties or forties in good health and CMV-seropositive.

The CDR3 loop is CSVADRVTYEQYF. Here the CDR3 DNA reads TGCAGCGTGGCGGACAGGGTGACCTACGAGCAGTACTTC. This sequence joins TRBV29-1 and TRBJ2-7; 8 positions match TRBD1. The germline V gene has CDR1 SQVTM and CDR2 ANQGSEA. The CDR3 runs to 13 residues. The V and J ends lost 6 bases and 2 bases, in that order; junction bases with no gene match: 6.

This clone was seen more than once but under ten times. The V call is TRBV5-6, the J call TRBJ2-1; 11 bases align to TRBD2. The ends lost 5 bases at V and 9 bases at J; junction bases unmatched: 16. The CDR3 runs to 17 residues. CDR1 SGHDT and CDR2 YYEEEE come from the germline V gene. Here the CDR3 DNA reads TGTGCCAGCAGGGAAGGAAAGACTAGCGGGGTGGTCAGTGAGCAGTTCTTC. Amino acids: CASREGKTSGVVSEQFF.

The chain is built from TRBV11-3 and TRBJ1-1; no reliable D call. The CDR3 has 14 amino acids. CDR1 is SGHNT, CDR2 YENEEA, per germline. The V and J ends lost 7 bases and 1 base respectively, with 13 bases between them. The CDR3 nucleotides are TGTGCCAGCACCCGCCGCGAGGAGAACACTGAAGCTTTCTTT. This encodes CASTRREENTEAFF.

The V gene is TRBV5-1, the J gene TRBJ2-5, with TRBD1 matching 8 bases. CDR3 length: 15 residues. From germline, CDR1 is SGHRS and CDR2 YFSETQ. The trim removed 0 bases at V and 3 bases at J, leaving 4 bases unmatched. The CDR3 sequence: CASSLAPTGEETQYF. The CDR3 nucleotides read TGCGCCAGCAGCTTGGCTCCGACAGGGGAAGAGACCCAGTACTTC.

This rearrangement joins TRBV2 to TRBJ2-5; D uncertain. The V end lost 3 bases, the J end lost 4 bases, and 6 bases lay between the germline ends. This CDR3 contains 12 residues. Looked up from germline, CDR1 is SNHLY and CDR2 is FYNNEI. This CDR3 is CASSERLETQYF. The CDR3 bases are TGTGCCAGCAGTGAGAGACTAGAGACCCAGTACTTC.